This TCR beta chain stems from a study of cytomegalovirus exposure and HLA in healthy donors. Study-level results: The listing of roughly 160 TCR beta chains classed them as cytomegalovirus-associated. Both high specificity and high sensitivity reportedly marked the classifier's diagnosis of cytomegalovirus status.

Between the trimmed V and J ends, which lost 0 bases and 1 base, there was a span of 10 bases. In germline, CDR1 is SGDLS, CDR2 YYNGEE. The CDR3 runs to 16 residues. The PCR used 60 Vbeta and 13 Jbeta primers. Assay: immunoSEQ multiplex PCR; the TCRdb copy retains only in-frame clones and omits some. The table shows 150,000 to 200,000 clones, with under 85% occurring only once. Worth noting for this clone: The antigen is unknown.

The TCR originated in a female donor in good health and CMV-seronegative. The J gene is TRBJ2-2, the V gene TRBV9; D is possibly TRBD2 (6 bases). Source material: PBMCs. CDR3: CASSVGDSLNTGELFF. CDR3 sequence (DNA): TGTGCCAGCAGCGTAGGGGACTCGTTGAACACCGGGGAGCTGTTTTTT.